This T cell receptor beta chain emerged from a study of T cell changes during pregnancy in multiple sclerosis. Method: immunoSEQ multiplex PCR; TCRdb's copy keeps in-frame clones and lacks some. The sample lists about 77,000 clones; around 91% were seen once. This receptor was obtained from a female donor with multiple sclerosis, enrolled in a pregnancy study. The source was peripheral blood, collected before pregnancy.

For the CDR3, the DNA is TGTGCCAGCAGCCGAGGGTACAATGAGCAGTTCTTC. Translated, it gives CASSRGYNEQFF. This sequence joins TRBV14 and TRBJ2-1; D is possibly TRBD2 (5 bases). Germline CDR1 and CDR2: SGHDN and FVKESK. Trimming cost V 4 bases and J 4 bases, with 5 bases left between them. The CDR3 has 12 residues.